This T cell receptor beta chain was sequenced in a study of cytomegalovirus exposure and HLA in healthy donors. Turning to the study itself: In a later analysis, it was reported that the approximately 120 validation repertoires had been produced on the same platform as the 500 to 750 repertoires belonging to the first cohort.

The donors were members of the validation cohort, which comprised more than 90 subjects and was separate from the first cohort of more than 500 subjects. Using immunoSEQ multiplex PCR, the repertoire was profiled, and TCRdb retains in-frame clones only, with some absent. The table shows roughly 150,000 clones, with approximately 86% occurring only once. Findings and caveats of the study: The authors enumerated 164 TCR beta chains as linked to cytomegalovirus.

Regarding this clone: What it binds is unknown.

The V end was cut by 2 bases, the J end by 3 bases, with 8 bases between. The germline V gene encodes CDR1 SEHNR and CDR2 FQNEAQ (reference sequence). This CDR3 spans 14 amino acids. The origin of this receptor is a man between 18 and 35 years old in good health and CMV-seropositive. The chain links TRBV7-9 to TRBJ2-1; TRBD1 might be the D (5 bases). Sequencing was performed on PBMCs. The CDR3 is CASSLRDSYNEQFF. The CDR3 DNA sequence: TGTGCCAGCAGCTTAAGAGACAGCTACAATGAGCAGTTCTTC.